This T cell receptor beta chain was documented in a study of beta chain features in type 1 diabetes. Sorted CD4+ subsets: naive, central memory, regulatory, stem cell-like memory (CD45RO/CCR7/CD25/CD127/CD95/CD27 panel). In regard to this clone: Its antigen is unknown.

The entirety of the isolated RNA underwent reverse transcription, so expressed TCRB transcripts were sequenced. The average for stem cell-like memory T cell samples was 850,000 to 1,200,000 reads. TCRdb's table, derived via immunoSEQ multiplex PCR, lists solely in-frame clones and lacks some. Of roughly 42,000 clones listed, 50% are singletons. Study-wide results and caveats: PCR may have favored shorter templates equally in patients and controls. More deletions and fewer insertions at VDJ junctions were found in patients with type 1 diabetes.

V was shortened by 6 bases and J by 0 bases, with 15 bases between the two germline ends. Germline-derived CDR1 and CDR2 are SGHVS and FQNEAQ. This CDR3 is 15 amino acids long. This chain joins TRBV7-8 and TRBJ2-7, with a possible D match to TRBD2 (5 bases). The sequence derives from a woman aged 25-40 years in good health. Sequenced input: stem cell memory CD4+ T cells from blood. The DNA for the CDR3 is TGTGCCAGCAGTCAATTACGGGGTACCTCCTACGAGCAGTACTTC. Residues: CASSQLRGTSYEQYF.